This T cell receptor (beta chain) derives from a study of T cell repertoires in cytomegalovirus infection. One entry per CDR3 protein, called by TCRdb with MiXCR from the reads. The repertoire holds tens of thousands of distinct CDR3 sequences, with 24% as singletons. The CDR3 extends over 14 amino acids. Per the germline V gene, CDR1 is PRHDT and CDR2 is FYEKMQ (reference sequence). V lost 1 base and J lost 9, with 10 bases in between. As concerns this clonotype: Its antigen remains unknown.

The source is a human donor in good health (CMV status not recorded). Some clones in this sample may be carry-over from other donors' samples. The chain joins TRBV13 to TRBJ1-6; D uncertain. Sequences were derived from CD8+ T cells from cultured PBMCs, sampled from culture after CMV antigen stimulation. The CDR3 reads CASSLEAGSSPLHF. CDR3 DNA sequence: TGTGCCAGCAGCTTAGAGGCAGGATCTTCACCCCTCCACTTT.